This T cell receptor (beta chain) was found in a study of long-term antiretroviral therapy in people with HIV. CDR1 is SGHRS and CDR2 is YFSETQ in the germline V gene. The CDR3 covers 15 residues. V was trimmed by 0 bases and J by 5 bases, leaving 14 bases between them. Investigators performed immunoSEQ version v3.0 at survey level. Clones were read by immunoSEQ multiplex PCR, and TCRdb kept only the in-frame ones, dropping some. The sample comprises 32,000 or so clones, roughly 80% of which are singletons, and just over 7% rests with the top ten. The study, taken as a whole, reports: Samples were collected from the mid-2000s to the late 2010s under possibly less effective ART regimens. It was not possible to obtain data on ART adherence, viral resistance or therapy changes.

The study drew at least one pre-ART and at least two post-ART PBMC samples from every donor. For this clone: Its antigen remains unidentified.

The specimen comprised unsorted PBMCs, sampled 2 years after starting antiretroviral therapy. The clonotype originates from a woman aged 45 to 65 with HIV. The chain combines TRBV5-1 with TRBJ2-5; D remains unclear. The CDR3 sequence is CASSLADSSGETQYF. The CDR3 bases are TGCGCCAGCAGCTTGGCCGACTCCTCCGGGGAGACCCAGTACTTC.